Given below is one TCR beta chain in context. This sample was included in a study of cytomegalovirus exposure and HLA in healthy donors. Produced via immunoSEQ multiplex PCR; TCRdb's table is partial and in-frame only. The repertoire holds about 360,000 clones, with about nine tenths as singletons. Trimming removed 3 bases at V and 4 bases at J, with 10 bases between. Germline CDR1 reads SGHRS; CDR2 reads YFSETQ. This CDR3 region has 13 residues. V usage is TRBV5-1 and J usage is TRBJ1-2; weak D call: TRBD1 (6 bases). This TCR came from a woman under 30 in good health and CMV-seronegative. The sample comprised PBMCs. CDR3 in amino acids: CASSSDSSYGYTF. DNA of the CDR3: TGCGCCAGCAGCTCGGACAGCTCCTATGGCTACACCTTC. Filled out from reference TRBV5-1 and TRBJ1-2, the complete variable domain reads KAGVTQTPRYLIKTRGQQVTLSCSPISGHRSVSWYQQTPGQGLQFLFEYFSETQRNKGNFPGRFSGRQFSNSRSEMNVSTLELGDSALYLCASSSDSSYGYTFGSGTRLTVV.